The clone carrying this T cell receptor beta chain was counted only a few times. Its antigen is unknown. The sample comes from a study of regulatory T cells in long-lasting Graves disease. Study-level results: Newly diagnosed Graves' patients had higher TCR diversity than persistent ones. Patients with persistent disease showed a bias toward TRBV28, TRBJ1-2 and TRBJ2-5.

Specified time point: persistent/refractory GD, antithyroid drugs over 5 years with positive TRAb. Preparation of the TCR library used RNA extracted from PBMCs. Building of the TCR beta libraries involved iRepertoire HTBI primers and Arm-PCR of CDR3 regions. From the multiplex PCR reads, TCRdb called clonotypes with MiXCR, one entry per CDR3 protein. The sample yields 400,000 to 500,000 distinct CDR3 sequences, roughly 21% seen once. Trimming took off 4 bases at V and 4 bases at J, with 6 bases between the two ends. Germline-derived CDR1 and CDR2 are KGHDR and SFDVKD. The CDR3 runs 12 residues. The V call is TRBV24-1, the J call TRBJ2-5; D gene unclear. Material: peripheral blood mononuclear cells (PBMCs), obtained when the disease was refractory, from a patient treated with antithyroid drugs. The clonotype originates from a female donor with Graves disease. As DNA, the CDR3 is TGTGCCACCAGTGACGCACGAGAGACCCAGTACTTC. This codes for CATSDARETQYF.